The 17 T cell receptor beta chains listed next were all sequenced from one sample in a study of T-cell reconstitution after alpha-beta-depleted transplantation in children. Library preparation (for TCRbeta) was performed with unique molecular identifiers. TCRdb reprocessed the PCR reads with MiXCR, giving one entry per CDR3 protein. The table lists 350,000 to 500,000 distinct CDR3 sequences, about 40% of them singletons. The sample in question was PBMCs, obtained before TCRalphabeta/CD19-depleted stem cell transplant. The receptors here all came from a girl aged 2-15 years with aplastic anemia, due to receive a stem cell transplant.

The chain's CDR3 is CASSYSQGGIDEQYF. The CDR3 nucleotides read TGTGCCAGCAGTTACTCGCAGGGGGGTATCGACGAGCAGTACTTC. The genes are TRBV6-5 and TRBJ2-7; weak D call: TRBD1 (7 bases). The CDR3 covers 15 residues. Germline CDR1 MNHEY, CDR2 SVGAGI. The germline V and J ends were trimmed by 0 bases and 5 bases, with 14 bases remaining between them.

V usage is TRBV10-3 and J usage is TRBJ2-3; D gene uncertain. CDR1 and CDR2 from the germline V gene are ENHRY and SYGVKD. The V end was cut by 4 bases, the J end by 5 bases, with 4 bases between. The CDR3 spans 11 residues. The CDR3 here is CAISGKDTQYF. CDR3 nucleotide sequence: TGTGCCATCAGTGGGAAAGATACGCAGTATTTT.

The rearrangement uses TRBV20-1 and TRBJ2-7; TRBD2 matches 13 bases. The germline gives CDR1 DFQATT, CDR2 SNEGSKA (reference sequence). With 7 bases clipped from V and 7 bases from J, the junction kept 13 bases outside the gene matches. CDR3 length equals 15 residues. In DNA form, the CDR3 reads TGCAGTGACCAAGAGCGACTAGCGGGAGGAGGTGAGCAGTACTTC. Translated: CSDQERLAGGGEQYF.

The CDR3: CASSVQGYGAYTF. The CDR3 DNA is TGTGCCAGCAGCGTACAGGGCTACGGAGCCTACACCTTC. V usage is TRBV4-2 and J usage is TRBJ1-2; D is possibly TRBD1 (6 bases). Germline CDR1 and CDR2: LGHNA and YNFKEQ. The ends were cut back, 5 bases at V and 10 bases at J, with 17 bases in the middle. This CDR3 is built from 13 residues.

The chain has TRBV12-3 or TRBV12-4 and TRBJ2-7, with a weak D call TRBD1 (7 bases). The CDR3 extends over 14 amino acids. Deletions cut 3 bases from V and 6 bases from J, with 15 bases between. CDR3 DNA: TGTGCCAGCAGTTTCGCAGACAGGGAGGCCGAGCAGTACTTC. Translating gives CASSFADREAEQYF.

CDR3 region: CASSMKSLAGALNEQFF. For the CDR3, the DNA is TGCGCCAGCAGCATGAAATCACTAGCGGGGGCCCTCAATGAGCAGTTCTTC. This rearrangement joins TRBV4-1 to TRBJ2-1; 11 nucleotides match TRBD2. The CDR3 covers 17 residues. V lost 5 bases and J lost 6; bases outside the gene matches: 12. Germline CDR1 is MGHRA and CDR2 is YSYEKL.

This sequence joins TRBV10-1 and TRBJ2-3, with D tentatively TRBD2 (5 bases). V dropped 4 bases and J dropped 4 bases, with 18 bases sitting between them. The CDR3 sequence is 16 residues long. The V gene's germline CDR1 is WNHNN and CDR2 SYGVQD (reference sequence). CDR3 sequence: CASSGNEGAVADTQYF. CDR3 in DNA: TGCGCCAGCAGTGGAAATGAGGGAGCTGTAGCAGATACGCAGTATTTT.

This clonotype has more than one count but fewer than ten. The J gene is TRBJ1-5, the V gene TRBV20-1; no clear D. V was cut by 4 bases and J by 7 bases, with 8 bases left in between. The CDR3 is made up of 11 amino acids. The germline V gene encodes CDR1 DFQATT and CDR2 SNEGSKA (reference sequence). The CDR3, as DNA: TGCAGTGCTACAGAGAGCCAGCCCCAGCATTTT. Amino acids: CSATESQPQHF.

This clonotype was found many times. J is TRBJ1-1 and V is TRBV29-1; D unresolved. Trimming cost V 5 bases and J 1 base, with 5 bases left between them. The germline CDR1 and CDR2 sequences are SQVTM and ANQGSEA. The CDR3 totals 11 residues. This chain's CDR3 is CSVQQNTEAFF. CDR3 in DNA: TGCAGCGTTCAGCAGAACACTGAAGCTTTCTTT.

Ten or more counts support this clonotype. Here the CDR3 DNA reads TGTGCCACCAGCAGAGGTGCTAGCGCCGGGGAGCTGTTTTTT. Its protein is CATSRGASAGELFF. V usage is TRBV15 and J usage is TRBJ2-2, with D possibly being TRBD2 (6 bases). Germline loops: CDR1 LNHNV, CDR2 YYDKDF (reference sequence). The V gene lost 1 base and the J gene lost 6 bases, with 9 bases spanning the gap. CDR3 length equals 14 residues.

The V gene is TRBV6-5, the J gene TRBJ2-7; D may match TRBD1 or TRBD2 (5 bases each). The CDR3 has 15 amino acids. V lost 4 bases, J lost 5 bases, and 18 bases lay in between. Germline V CDR1 and CDR2: MNHEY, SVGAGI. CDR3 sequence reads: CASSSGAKQAHEQYF. CDR3 nucleotides: TGTGCCAGCAGTTCCGGGGCCAAACAAGCCCACGAGCAGTACTTC.

This sequence joins TRBV7-9 and TRBJ2-2; 7 nucleotides align to TRBD1. CDR3 length: 14 amino acids. Germline assignment: CDR1 SEHNR and CDR2 FQNEAQ (reference sequence). V was pared by 4 bases and J by 5 bases, with 4 bases of the junction left unmatched. In DNA form, the CDR3 reads TGTGCCAGCAGCTCGGACAGGTGGACCGGGGAGCTGTTTTTT. It specifies CASSSDRWTGELFF.

The chain combines TRBV7-9 with TRBJ2-6, with D unresolved. This CDR3 is 16 amino acids long. Germline CDR1 reads SEHNR; CDR2 reads FQNEAQ (reference sequence). V lost 5 bases and J lost 1, with 12 bases in between. CDR3 nucleotide sequence: TGTGCCAGCAGCCCCGGGCTCCTTTCTGGGGCCAACGTCCTGACTTTC. Translated: CASSPGLLSGANVLTF.

V gene TRBV12-3 or TRBV12-4 combines with J gene TRBJ1-2; 11 nucleotides line up with TRBD1. The V gene end was trimmed by 6 bases and the J gene end by 3 bases; junction bases not matched to a gene: 12. This CDR3 region has 17 residues. CDR3 residues: CASSRWTGGVTDYGYTF. The CDR3 DNA is TGTGCCAGCAGCAGATGGACAGGGGGCGTTACCGACTATGGCTACACCTTC.

The chain joins TRBV27 to TRBJ2-3, with D possibly TRBD1 on 6 matching bases. The CDR3 is made up of 16 amino acids. CDR1 is MNHEY, CDR2 SMNVEV, per germline (reference sequence). Between the trimmed V and J ends, which lost 2 bases and 8 bases, there was a span of 20 bases. This CDR3 is CASSLSGTPRVGTQYF. CDR3 bases: TGTGCCAGCAGTTTAAGTGGGACACCTCGAGTCGGTACGCAGTATTTT.

V is TRBV12-3 or TRBV12-4 and J is TRBJ2-7; no definite D call. Trimming removed 3 bases from V and 0 bases from J, with 9 bases in between. The CDR3 spans 14 residues. In DNA, the CDR3 is TGTGCCAGCAGTTTGTGGGCGGACTCCTACGAGCAGTACTTC. Protein: CASSLWADSYEQYF.

This clonotype was seen at least ten times. This chain connects TRBV5-1 to TRBJ2-7, with 7 nucleotides matching TRBD1. Trimming removed 0 bases from V and 6 bases from J; junction bases left unmatched: 0. The CDR3 has 12 residues. CDR1 and CDR2 from the germline V gene are SGHRS and YFSETQ. The CDR3 coding sequence is TGCGCCAGCAGCTTGGACAGGGGCGAGCAGTACTTC. This codes for CASSLDRGEQYF.